The rows below give T cell receptor beta chains drawn from one sample of a study of immune heterogeneity within non-small cell lung tumors. TCRdb re-derived calls from the multiplex PCR reads in MiXCR, one entry per CDR3 protein. The table has over 9,500 distinct CDR3 sequences, less than 25% seen once. Sequenced: lung tumor tissue. The origin of the receptors is a man between 60 and 75 years old with non-small cell lung cancer. Both conserved end residues are part of each CDR3. Fields, in order: V gene, clone size, J gene, D gene, CDR3 DNA, CDR3 protein. A D gene is named only where the DNA matches it firmly. Clone size, where shown, is once, few, many, or a class for clones that have expanded.

V gene: TRBV4-2
clone size: few
J gene: TRBJ1-2
D gene: -
CDR3 DNA: TGTGCCAGCAGCCAGGCCCGGCAGGGGTTTTATGGCTACACCTTC
CDR3 protein: CASSQARQGFYGYTF

V gene: TRBV4-1
clone size: few
J gene: TRBJ2-3
D gene: -
CDR3 DNA: TGCGCCAGCAGCCAAGGGGGTATTCGAGATACGCAGTATTTT
CDR3 protein: CASSQGGIRDTQYF

V gene: TRBV3-1
clone size: -
J gene: TRBJ2-2
D gene: -
CDR3 DNA: TGTGCCAGCAGCCCGTGGACCGGGGAGCTGTTTTTT
CDR3 protein: CASSPWTGELFF

V gene: TRBV19
clone size: -
J gene: TRBJ2-3
D gene: -
CDR3 DNA: TGTGCCACCGGCCGTCTAGCGAAAGATACGCAGTATTTT
CDR3 protein: CATGRLAKDTQYF

V gene: TRBV7-6
clone size: medium-sized
J gene: TRBJ2-7
D gene: -
CDR3 DNA: TGTGCCAGCAGCTTAGAGGTAGGGGGGAGCTCCTACGAGCAGTACTTC
CDR3 protein: CASSLEVGGSSYEQYF

V gene: TRBV9
clone size: -
J gene: TRBJ2-2
D gene: TRBD1
CDR3 DNA: TGTGCCAGCAGCGTAGAGACAGGGTCCGGGGAGCTGTTTTTT
CDR3 protein: CASSVETGSGELFF

V gene: TRBV7-3
clone size: medium-sized
J gene: TRBJ2-1
D gene: TRBD2
CDR3 DNA: TGTGCCAGCAGCTTGGGCGGGAGGGCCTACAATGAGCAGTTCTTC
CDR3 protein: CASSLGGRAYNEQFF

V gene: TRBV5-1
clone size: few
J gene: TRBJ2-3
D gene: -
CDR3 DNA: TGCGCCAGCAGTTCGGAAGGAGGGGGGCCTTCCACAGATACGCAGTATTTT
CDR3 protein: CASSSEGGGPSTDTQYF

V gene: TRBV29-1
clone size: -
J gene: TRBJ2-2
D gene: TRBD2
CDR3 DNA: TGCAGCGTTGAAGATGGGGAGGGAACGATGGCCGGGGAGCTGTTTTTT
CDR3 protein: CSVEDGEGTMAGELFF

V gene: TRBV20-1
clone size: medium-sized
J gene: TRBJ2-7
D gene: TRBD2
CDR3 DNA: TGCAGTGCTAATCTAGCGGGATCCTACGAGCAGTACTTC
CDR3 protein: CSANLAGSYEQYF

V gene: TRBV7-9
clone size: few
J gene: TRBJ1-4
D gene: -
CDR3 DNA: TGTGCCAGCAGCGAGGAGGACGGGAATGAAAAACTGTTTTTT
CDR3 protein: CASSEEDGNEKLFF

V gene: TRBV30
clone size: -
J gene: TRBJ1-4
D gene: -
CDR3 DNA: TGTGCCTGGAGGGGGGGGGTAGGGGCCCATAATGAAAAACTGTTTTTT
CDR3 protein: CAWRGGVGAHNEKLFF

V gene: TRBV6-1
clone size: few
J gene: TRBJ2-3
D gene: TRBD1
CDR3 DNA: TGTGCCAGCAGTCGGGACAGGGGTTTTACAGATACGCAGTATTTT
CDR3 protein: CASSRDRGFTDTQYF

V gene: TRBV20-1
clone size: -
J gene: TRBJ2-1
D gene: -
CDR3 DNA: TGCAGTGCTAGTACAAGCCAGTCCTTCTCCTACGAGCAGTTCTTC
CDR3 protein: CSASTSQSFSYEQFF

V gene: TRBV19
clone size: medium-sized
J gene: TRBJ2-7
D gene: -
CDR3 DNA: TGTGCCAGTAGTCCGGGACAAGGCCACGAGCAGTACTTC
CDR3 protein: CASSPGQGHEQYF

V gene: TRBV25-1
clone size: few
J gene: TRBJ2-5
D gene: TRBD1
CDR3 DNA: TGTGCCAGCACAAGACAGGGCGGGGAGACCCAGTACTTC
CDR3 protein: CASTRQGGETQYF

V gene: TRBV4-2
clone size: medium-sized
J gene: TRBJ2-3
D gene: -
CDR3 DNA: TGTGCCAGCAGCCAAGGACGGAGCGGATACGATACGCAGTATTTT
CDR3 protein: CASSQGRSGYDTQYF

V gene: TRBV20-1
clone size: few
J gene: TRBJ1-1
D gene: TRBD1
CDR3 DNA: TGCAGTGCTAGGGTATCCTCGTGGACAGGGGGCACTGAAGCTTTCTTT
CDR3 protein: CSARVSSWTGGTEAFF

V gene: TRBV10-3
clone size: -
J gene: TRBJ1-5
D gene: -
CDR3 DNA: TGTGCCATCAGTGAGATGGATGGCAATCAGCCCCAGCATTTT
CDR3 protein: CAISEMDGNQPQHF

V gene: TRBV9
clone size: medium-sized
J gene: TRBJ2-7
D gene: -
CDR3 DNA: TGTGCCAGCAGCGTAGGTGGTGGGTCGGTGTACGAGCAGTACTTC
CDR3 protein: CASSVGGGSVYEQYF

V gene: TRBV7-3
clone size: medium-sized
J gene: TRBJ2-1
D gene: -
CDR3 DNA: TGTGCCAGCAGCTCGACCGGGACCTGGTCCGATGAGCAGTTCTTC
CDR3 protein: CASSSTGTWSDEQFF

V gene: TRBV19
clone size: -
J gene: TRBJ1-1
D gene: -
CDR3 DNA: TGTGCCAGTCAGGGTATGGCTGAAGCTTTCTTT
CDR3 protein: CASQGMAEAFF

V gene: TRBV18
clone size: medium-sized
J gene: TRBJ2-7
D gene: -
CDR3 DNA: TGTGCCAGCTCACTGGGACTGACGGCTACTACGGAGCAGTACTTC
CDR3 protein: CASSLGLTATTEQYF

V gene: TRBV19
clone size: many
J gene: TRBJ2-1
D gene: TRBD2
CDR3 DNA: TGTGCCAGTAGTCCTCAAGCGGGAAGCGATGAGCAGTTCTTC
CDR3 protein: CASSPQAGSDEQFF

V gene: TRBV6-1
clone size: -
J gene: TRBJ1-4
D gene: -
CDR3 DNA: TGTGCCAGCAGTGGAGCAGACTTCCTGGGTGAAAAACTGTTTTTT
CDR3 protein: CASSGADFLGEKLFF

V gene: TRBV3-1
clone size: few
J gene: TRBJ2-7
D gene: TRBD2
CDR3 DNA: TGTGCCAGCAGCCGGGGCGGGAGCTCATACGAGCAGTACTTC
CDR3 protein: CASSRGGSSYEQYF

V gene: TRBV7-9
clone size: few
J gene: TRBJ2-2
D gene: -
CDR3 DNA: TGTGCCAGCAGCTTAATAGGAGGGACCGGGGAGCTGTTTTTT
CDR3 protein: CASSLIGGTGELFF

V gene: TRBV2
clone size: -
J gene: TRBJ2-5
D gene: TRBD2
CDR3 DNA: TGTGCCAGCGGCCGGGAGGCGCTTCTCGAGACCCAGTACTTC
CDR3 protein: CASGREALLETQYF

V gene: TRBV6-1
clone size: medium-sized
J gene: TRBJ2-1
D gene: -
CDR3 DNA: TGTGCCAGCTCCCGACCTCGGACAGGAGGGTTTGACAATGAGCAGTTCTTC
CDR3 protein: CASSRPRTGGFDNEQFF

V gene: TRBV6-5
clone size: -
J gene: TRBJ2-2
D gene: TRBD1
CDR3 DNA: TGTGCCAGCAGTTATGATATCATCGGGACAGGCAACGGGGAGATGTTTTTT
CDR3 protein: CASSYDIIGTGNGEMFF

V gene: TRBV2
clone size: medium-sized
J gene: TRBJ2-7
D gene: TRBD1
CDR3 DNA: TGTGCCAGCAGTGAATTAGGGGACAGTCACTACGAGCAGTACTTC
CDR3 protein: CASSELGDSHYEQYF

V gene: TRBV27
clone size: many
J gene: TRBJ2-1
D gene: TRBD2
CDR3 DNA: TGTGCCAGCAGTTCGGGACTAGAGGATGAGCAGTTCTTC
CDR3 protein: CASSSGLEDEQFF

V gene: TRBV29-1
clone size: few
J gene: TRBJ2-7
D gene: -
CDR3 DNA: TGCAGCGTTGGGACAGACGAGCAGTACTTC
CDR3 protein: CSVGTDEQYF

V gene: TRBV15
clone size: many
J gene: TRBJ2-2
D gene: -
CDR3 DNA: TGTGCCACCAGCAGAGATTTTGCCTACAACACCGGGGAGCTGTTTTTT
CDR3 protein: CATSRDFAYNTGELFF

V gene: TRBV6-6
clone size: -
J gene: TRBJ2-1
D gene: -
CDR3 DNA: TGTGCCAGCAGTTACTCGAGGTCCTTATTCGGCGATGAGCAGTTCTTC
CDR3 protein: CASSYSRSLFGDEQFF

V gene: TRBV19
clone size: medium-sized
J gene: TRBJ1-2
D gene: TRBD1
CDR3 DNA: TGTGCCAGCAGACCAGGGGGGGGTAGCTATGGCTACACCTTC
CDR3 protein: CASRPGGGSYGYTF

V gene: TRBV6-1
clone size: medium-sized
J gene: TRBJ1-2
D gene: -
CDR3 DNA: TGTGCCAGCAGTTTGGAGGAAGACGGCTTCTATGGCTACACCTTC
CDR3 protein: CASSLEEDGFYGYTF

V gene: TRBV6-2/TRBV6-3
clone size: medium-sized
J gene: TRBJ2-7
D gene: TRBD2
CDR3 DNA: TGTGCCAGCAGTTACTCGATCGATAGCGGGAGTTACGAGCAGTACTTC
CDR3 protein: CASSYSIDSGSYEQYF

V gene: TRBV20-1
clone size: few
J gene: TRBJ2-3
D gene: -
CDR3 DNA: TGCAGTGCTAGACGACCCCCGGGAGATCCATTT
CDR3 protein: CSARRPPGDPF

V gene: TRBV9
clone size: -
J gene: TRBJ2-7
D gene: -
CDR3 DNA: TGTGCCAGCAGCCCCGCCCTAGGCCATAGTCCCAGCTACGAGCAGTACTTC
CDR3 protein: CASSPALGHSPSYEQYF

V gene: TRBV5-6
clone size: few
J gene: TRBJ2-1
D gene: -
CDR3 DNA: TGTGCCAGCAGCAGCACCTCTGGAGGGGGGGGTTACAATGAGCAGTTCTTC
CDR3 protein: CASSSTSGGGGYNEQFF

V gene: TRBV29-1
clone size: -
J gene: TRBJ2-3
D gene: -
CDR3 DNA: TGCAGCGCCCGCACAGATACGCAGTATTTT
CDR3 protein: CSARTDTQYF

V gene: TRBV6-1
clone size: many
J gene: TRBJ1-4
D gene: -
CDR3 DNA: TGTGCCAGCAGTGGGAGAAATGAAAAACTGTTTTTT
CDR3 protein: CASSGRNEKLFF

V gene: TRBV6-1
clone size: -
J gene: TRBJ2-7
D gene: -
CDR3 DNA: TGTGTCAGCAGTGAAGTGGGGACATCCACTGCCCGCTTC
CDR3 protein: CVSSEVGTSTARF